A single sample gave rise to the 15 T cell receptor beta chains below, sequenced in a study of OX40 agonist ivuxolimab in advanced cancers. Clones were sequenced by immunoSEQ multiplex PCR, and TCRdb holds only the in-frame ones, with some missing. The top ten clones hold about 4% of a sample with roughly 68,000 clones, roughly nine tenths of them seen once. Sequenced here: CD4+ or CD8+ T cells sorted from blood, sampled in a trial of the OX40 agonist ivuxolimab. The receptor source for this set is an adult with an advanced solid tumor such as melanoma, head and neck, liver or kidney cancer.

This rearrangement joins TRBV25-1 to TRBJ2-2, with 7 bases that match TRBD1. V lost 6 bases, J lost 0 bases, and 1 base stayed unmatched. CDR1 MGHDK and CDR2 SYGVNS come from the germline V gene. CDR3 length: 14 residues. In DNA, the CDR3 is TGTGCCAGCAGAGGACAGGCGAACACCGGGGAGCTGTTTTTT. Protein product: CASRGQANTGELFF.

In its sample, this clone was seen once. The CDR3 DNA reads TGTGCCAGCAGCGAGGGACCTAGCGTAACCTACGAGCAGTACTTC. Amino acid sequence: CASSEGPSVTYEQYF. This sequence joins TRBV7-2 and TRBJ2-7; a weak D match, TRBD2 (6 bases). Germline loops: CDR1 SGHTA, CDR2 FQGNSA. The V end lost 5 bases, the J end lost 2 bases, and 16 bases lay between the germline ends. The CDR3 runs 15 residues.

This chain connects TRBV5-8 to TRBJ2-1; TRBD2 is a possible D gene (5 bases). The CDR3 has 13 amino acids. Germline V gene sequence: CDR1 SGHTS, CDR2 YDEGEE. The V and J ends lost 4 bases and 9 bases respectively, with 14 bases between them. In DNA form, the CDR3 reads TGTGCCAGCAGCCAGGACCAGGAGGCTGAGCAGTTCTTC. Amino acids: CASSQDQEAEQFF. Complete variable domain (other parts from reference TRBV5-8 and TRBJ2-1): EAGVTQSPTHLIKTRGQQATLRCSPISGHTSVYWYQQALGLGLQFLLWYDEGEERNRGNFPPRFSGRQFPNYSSELNVNALELEDSALYLCASSQDQEAEQFFGPGTRLTVL.

This chain connects TRBV7-3 to TRBJ1-3, with D maybe TRBD1 (6 bases). Trimming cost V 6 bases and J 4 bases, with 10 bases left between them. Germline V lookup: CDR1 SGHTA, CDR2 FQGTGA. CDR3 length: 13 amino acids. CDR3 sequence: CASSTGSGNTIYF. The CDR3 nucleotides are TGTGCCAGCAGTACAGGGAGCGGAAACACCATATATTTT.

The V gene is TRBV19, the J gene TRBJ1-1; D is possibly TRBD1 (6 bases). V was trimmed by 5 bases and J by 9 bases, leaving 16 bases between them. The germline gives CDR1 LNHDA, CDR2 SQIVND (reference sequence). The CDR3 length is 13 residues. The DNA for the CDR3 is TGTGCCAGTAGTTCATCCGGGACACCGAAAGCTTTCTTT. It codes for CASSSSGTPKAFF.

Written as DNA, the CDR3 is TGTGCCAGCAGCCCCTTCTTGGGCTCCTACGAGCAGTACTTC. Its protein product is CASSPFLGSYEQYF. V is TRBV7-9 and J is TRBJ2-7; D gene ambiguous. Germline V gene lookup returns CDR1 SEHNR and CDR2 FQNEAQ (reference sequence). V was pared by 5 bases and J by 0 bases, with 11 bases between. The CDR3 covers 14 residues. Together with reference TRBV7-9 and TRBJ2-7, the CDR3 gives the full variable domain: DTGVSQNPRHKITKRGQNVTFRCDPISEHNRLYWYRQTLGQGPEFLTYFQNEAQLEKSRLLSDRFSAERPKGSFSTLEIQRTEQGDSAMYLCASSPFLGSYEQYFGPGTRLTVT.

This rearrangement joins TRBV4-1 to TRBJ2-1; TRBD2 is a possible D gene (6 bases). CDR1 MGHRA and CDR2 YSYEKL come from the germline V gene. This CDR3 is built from 17 residues. V was pared by 1 base and J by 4 bases, with 17 bases between. In DNA form, the CDR3 reads TGCGCCAGCAGCCAAGGGCGACTAGACTTTGATTACAATGAGCAGTTCTTC. Its translation is CASSQGRLDFDYNEQFF.

The chain couples TRBV6-5 to TRBJ2-3, with D possibly matching TRBD2 (6 bases). Trimming shortened V by 5 bases and J by 0 bases, and 12 bases separated the two germline ends. The CDR3 covers 15 residues. The V gene's germline CDR1 is MNHEY and CDR2 SVGAGI. CDR3 residues: CASSPLGTSTDTQYF. The CDR3 nucleotides read TGTGCCAGCAGTCCCCTAGGGACTAGCACAGATACGCAGTATTTT.

This chain joins TRBV20-1 and TRBJ2-2; unclear D gene. Deletions cut 1 base from V and 6 bases from J, with 3 bases between. CDR3 length: 11 residues. The germline gives CDR1 DFQATT, CDR2 SNEGSKA (reference sequence). Here the CDR3 DNA reads TGCAGTGCTAGAGGGGCCGGGGAGCTGTTTTTT. Residues: CSARGAGELFF.

The gene calls are TRBV7-3 and TRBJ2-2, with a weak D call TRBD1 (6 bases). Trimming shortened V by 4 bases and J by 1 base, and 7 bases separated the two germline ends. The CDR3 runs to 14 residues. Per germline, CDR1 SGHTA and CDR2 FQGTGA. The CDR3 nucleotides are TGTGCCAGCAGCTCGACAGGGAACACCGGGGAGCTGTTTTTT. Amino acid sequence: CASSSTGNTGELFF.

The J gene is TRBJ2-3, the V gene TRBV7-3; no reliable D call. Per the germline V gene, CDR1 is SGHTA and CDR2 is FQGTGA. V was clipped by 2 bases and J by 1 base, with 16 bases between them. The CDR3 contains 17 residues. CDR3 amino acids: CASSLGPASFGTDTQYF. The CDR3 region has the DNA TGTGCCAGCAGCTTAGGTCCGGCCTCCTTTGGCACAGATACGCAGTATTTT. Full variable domain (rest looked up from reference TRBV7-3 and TRBJ2-3): GAGVSQTPSNKVTEKGKYVELRCDPISGHTALYWYRQSLGQGPEFLIYFQGTGAADDSGLPNDRFFAVRPEGSVSTLKIQRTERGDSAVYLCASSLGPASFGTDTQYFGPGTRLTVL.

The J gene is TRBJ1-1, the V gene TRBV7-2; D is perhaps TRBD1 (5 bases). Per germline, CDR1 SGHTA and CDR2 FQGNSA. CDR3 length: 12 residues. V lost 4 bases and J lost 7, with 10 bases in between. The CDR3 is CASSSRTHEAFF. DNA of the CDR3: TGTGCCAGCAGCTCCCGGACACATGAAGCTTTCTTT. Drawing the rest from reference TRBV7-2 and TRBJ1-1, the complete variable domain is GAGVSQSPSNKVTEKGKDVELRCDPISGHTALYWYRQSLGQGLEFLIYFQGNSAPDKSGLPSDRFSAERTGGSVSTLTIQRTQQEDSAVYLCASSSRTHEAFFGQGTRLTVV.

The V gene is TRBV25-1, the J gene TRBJ1-2, with TRBD1 identical over 7 bases. Looked up from germline, CDR1 is MGHDK and CDR2 is SYGVNS. V dropped 4 bases and J dropped 2; count of bases not matched to a gene: 4. CDR3 length equals 14 residues. For the CDR3, the DNA is TGTGCCAGCAGTGTGGGACAGATGAACTATGGCTACACCTTC. As protein: CASSVGQMNYGYTF.

Written as DNA, the CDR3 is TGTGCCAGCAGCCGGACAGGCGGAAGCTCCTACAATGAGCAGTTCTTC. Its translation: CASSRTGGSSYNEQFF. V is TRBV7-3 and J is TRBJ2-1; 7 bases agree with TRBD1. CDR3 length: 16 residues. The germline CDR1 and CDR2 sequences are SGHTA and FQGTGA. Trimming cost V 5 bases and J 0 bases; bases outside gene matches: 7.

V usage is TRBV19 and J usage is TRBJ1-2; D is undetermined. The germline V gene has CDR1 LNHDA and CDR2 SQIVND (reference sequence). The CDR3 has 12 residues. The germline V and J ends were trimmed by 10 bases and 9 bases, with 18 bases remaining between them. The DNA for the CDR3 is TGTGCCACCCAGGAGATGTCCTTACGCTACACCTTC. This codes for CATQEMSLRYTF.